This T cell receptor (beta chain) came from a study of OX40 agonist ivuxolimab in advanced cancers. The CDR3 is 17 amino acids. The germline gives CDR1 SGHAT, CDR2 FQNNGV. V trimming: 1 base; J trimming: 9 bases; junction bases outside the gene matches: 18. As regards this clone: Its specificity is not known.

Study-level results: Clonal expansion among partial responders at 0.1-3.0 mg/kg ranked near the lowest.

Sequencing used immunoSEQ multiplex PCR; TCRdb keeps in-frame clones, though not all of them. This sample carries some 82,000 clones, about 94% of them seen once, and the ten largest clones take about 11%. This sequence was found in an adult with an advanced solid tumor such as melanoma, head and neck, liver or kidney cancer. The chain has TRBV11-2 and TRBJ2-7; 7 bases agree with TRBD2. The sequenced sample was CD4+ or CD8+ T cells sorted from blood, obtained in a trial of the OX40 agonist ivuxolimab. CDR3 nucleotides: TGTGCCAGCAGCTTAGGCCCCCGGTCCTCTTCGGGGAGGGTGCAGTACTTC. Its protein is CASSLGPRSSSGRVQYF.